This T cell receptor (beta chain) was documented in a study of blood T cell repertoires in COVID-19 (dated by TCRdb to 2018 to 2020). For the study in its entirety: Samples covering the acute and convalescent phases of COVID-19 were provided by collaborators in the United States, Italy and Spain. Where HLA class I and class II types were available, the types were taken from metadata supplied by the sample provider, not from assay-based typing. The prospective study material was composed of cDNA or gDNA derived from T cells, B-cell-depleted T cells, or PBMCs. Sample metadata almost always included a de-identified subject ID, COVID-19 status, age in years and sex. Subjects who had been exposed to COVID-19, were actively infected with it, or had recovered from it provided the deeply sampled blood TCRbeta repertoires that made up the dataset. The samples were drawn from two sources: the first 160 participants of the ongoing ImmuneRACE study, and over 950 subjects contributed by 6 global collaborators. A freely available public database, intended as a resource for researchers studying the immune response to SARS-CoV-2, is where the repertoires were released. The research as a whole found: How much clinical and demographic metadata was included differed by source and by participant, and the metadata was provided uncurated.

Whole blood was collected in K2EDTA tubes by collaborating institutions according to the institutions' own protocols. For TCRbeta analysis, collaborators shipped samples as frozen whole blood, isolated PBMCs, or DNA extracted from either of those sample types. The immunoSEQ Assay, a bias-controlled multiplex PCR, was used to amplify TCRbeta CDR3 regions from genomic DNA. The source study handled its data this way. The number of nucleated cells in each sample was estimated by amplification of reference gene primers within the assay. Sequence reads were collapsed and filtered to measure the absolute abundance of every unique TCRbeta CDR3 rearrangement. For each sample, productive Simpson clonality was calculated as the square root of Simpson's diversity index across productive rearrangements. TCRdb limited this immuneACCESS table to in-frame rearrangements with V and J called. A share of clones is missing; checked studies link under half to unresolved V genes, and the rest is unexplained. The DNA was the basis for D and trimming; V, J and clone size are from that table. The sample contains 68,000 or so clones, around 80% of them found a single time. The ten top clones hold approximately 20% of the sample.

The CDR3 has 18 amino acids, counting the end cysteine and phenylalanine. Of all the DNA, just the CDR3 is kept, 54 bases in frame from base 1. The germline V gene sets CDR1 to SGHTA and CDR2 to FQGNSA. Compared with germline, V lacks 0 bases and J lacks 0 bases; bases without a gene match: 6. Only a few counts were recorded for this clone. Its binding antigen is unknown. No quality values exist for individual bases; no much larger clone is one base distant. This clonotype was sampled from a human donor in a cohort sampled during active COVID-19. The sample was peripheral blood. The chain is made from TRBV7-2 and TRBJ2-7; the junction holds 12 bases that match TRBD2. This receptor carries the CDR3 CASSLAASGGGSSYEQYF. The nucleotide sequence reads TGTGCCAGCAGCTTAGCAGCTAGCGGGGGGGGGAGCTCCTACGAGCAGTACTTC.